Below are 17 T cell receptor beta chains sequenced from a single sample in a study of blood T cell repertoires in COVID-19. TCRdb keeps only in-frame clones here, not all; method: immunoSEQ multiplex PCR. The sample contains 60,000 to 85,000 clones, 70% to 90% of which appear only once. Material for sequencing was peripheral blood. These receptors were collected from a man in his sixties with COVID-19, enrolled during active disease.

This clone came up once. This chain links TRBV7-3 with TRBJ1-6; TRBD1 is a possible D gene (6 bases). Germline V gene sequence: CDR1 SGHTA, CDR2 FQGTGA. V was cut by 0 bases and J by 7 bases, with 10 bases left in between. This CDR3 is 15 amino acids long. The CDR3 spells CASSLTPGTNSPLHF. The CDR3 DNA sequence: TGTGCCAGCAGCTTAACGCCTGGGACAAATTCACCCCTCCACTTT.

The J gene is TRBJ1-6, the V gene TRBV10-1, with TRBD1 matching 8 bases. Germline V gives CDR1 WNHNN, CDR2 SYGVQD (reference sequence). CDR3 length: 14 residues. The ends lost 4 bases at V and 7 bases at J; junction bases unmatched: 3. The CDR3 is CASSGTGRNSPLHF. The DNA of the CDR3 is TGCGCCAGCAGTGGGACAGGGAGAAATTCACCCCTCCACTTT.

The V gene is TRBV30, the J gene TRBJ2-2, with 8 bases identical to TRBD2. V lost 7 bases and J lost 2; bases outside the gene matches: 15. The CDR3 sequence is 17 residues long. Germline loops: CDR1 GTSNPN, CDR2 SVGIG (reference sequence). As DNA, the CDR3 is TGTGCCTCCCCCGGGCGCAGCGGGGGCCAAAACACCGGGGAGCTGTTTTTT. Translated, it gives CASPGRSGGQNTGELFF. The whole variable domain, filled in from reference TRBV30 and TRBJ2-2, reads SQTIHQWPATLVQPVGSPLSLECTVEGTSNPNLYWYRQAAGRGLQLLFYSVGIGQISSEVPQNLSASRPQDRQFILSSKKLLLSDSGFYLCASPGRSGGQNTGELFFGEGSRLTVL.

This chain uses TRBV6-5 with TRBJ2-2, with TRBD1 identical over 10 bases. J was trimmed by 7 bases and V by 5 bases; bases with no gene match: 4. The CDR3 consists of 14 residues. Germline CDR1 and CDR2: MNHEY and SVGAGI. The CDR3 sequence is CASSMTGGNGELFF. The DNA for the CDR3 is TGTGCCAGCAGTATGACAGGGGGCAACGGGGAGCTGTTTTTT.

CDR3 in amino acids: CASSDPGTGYDQPQHF. Here the CDR3 DNA reads TGTGCCAGCAGTGACCCTGGGACAGGGTACGATCAGCCCCAGCATTTT. The genes are TRBV6-1 and TRBJ1-5, with 9 bases identical to TRBD1. CDR3 length equals 16 residues. Germline CDR1 and CDR2: MNHNS and SASEGT. V lost 3 bases, J lost 5 bases, and 8 bases stayed unmatched.

The chain recombines TRBV18 with TRBJ2-2; TRBD1 matches 8 bases. This CDR3 spans 18 amino acids. V lost 3 bases to trimming and J lost 4 bases; unmatched junction nucleotides: 13. Per the germline V gene, CDR1 is KGHSH and CDR2 is LQKENI. DNA of the CDR3: TGTGCCAGCTCACCCCAAGCCCAGGACAGGGTTGGCACCGGGGAGCTGTTTTTT. Protein sequence: CASSPQAQDRVGTGELFF.

V gene TRBV7-2 combines with J gene TRBJ2-7, with 12 nucleotides matching TRBD2. V lost 7 bases to trimming and J lost 2 bases; unmatched junction nucleotides: 6. The germline V gene has CDR1 SGHTA and CDR2 FQGNSA. This CDR3 has 15 amino acids. The CDR3 is CASNPASGRAYEQYF. CDR3 coding DNA: TGTGCCAGCAACCCAGCTAGCGGGAGGGCCTACGAGCAGTACTTC.

This chain links TRBV18 with TRBJ2-1; unclear D gene. This CDR3 is built from 13 residues. The germline V gene encodes CDR1 KGHSH and CDR2 LQKENI. The V and J ends lost 3 bases and 2 bases respectively, with 5 bases between them. The CDR3 DNA sequence: TGTGCCAGCTCACCCGTAGCCTACAATGAGCAGTTCTTC. Residues: CASSPVAYNEQFF.

This chain uses TRBV28 with TRBJ1-2, with D perhaps TRBD1 (5 bases). CDR1 is MDHEN and CDR2 is SYDVKM in the germline V gene. This CDR3 is built from 14 residues. V was shortened by 2 bases and J by 4 bases, with 11 bases between the two germline ends. CDR3 in DNA: TGTGCCAGCAGTTTAAATACAGGTACCTATGGCTACACCTTC. It is translated as CASSLNTGTYGYTF.

The V gene is TRBV5-4, the J gene TRBJ2-3, with D hard to call. The CDR3 has 14 amino acids. Germline CDR1 is SGHNT and CDR2 is YYREEE (reference sequence). The V end lost 4 bases, the J end lost 1 base, and 10 bases lay between the germline ends. Here the CDR3 DNA reads TGTGCCAGCAGCCCGGAGCCCGGCACAGATACGCAGTATTTT. This encodes CASSPEPGTDTQYF.

V and J are TRBV7-9 and TRBJ2-2; weak D call: TRBD2 (6 bases). This CDR3 is 14 amino acids long. With 5 bases removed from V and 8 bases from J, the gap between germline ends came to 15 bases. Germline-derived CDR1 and CDR2 are SEHNR and FQNEAQ (reference sequence). CDR3 sequence reads: CASSRRLDSGELFF. The CDR3, as DNA: TGTGCCAGCAGCCGACGACTAGATAGTGGGGAGCTGTTTTTT. Full variable domain (remainder filled in from reference TRBV7-9 and TRBJ2-2): DTGVSQNPRHKITKRGQNVTFRCDPISEHNRLYWYRQTLGQGPEFLTYFQNEAQLEKSRLLSDRFSAERPKGSFSTLEIQRTEQGDSAMYLCASSRRLDSGELFFGEGSRLTVL.

The chain couples TRBV4-1 to TRBJ1-2, with D unresolved. The CDR3 covers 14 residues. Trimming cost V 0 bases and J 7 bases, with 12 bases left between them. Germline loops: CDR1 MGHRA, CDR2 YSYEKL. The CDR3 DNA reads as TGCGCCAGCAGCCAAGATCTGCCACCGGGTGGCTACACCTTC. This codes for CASSQDLPPGGYTF.

The chain couples TRBV7-9 to TRBJ2-1, with D possibly TRBD2 on 7 matching bases. This CDR3 contains 15 residues. CDR1 SEHNR and CDR2 FQNEAQ come from the germline V gene (reference sequence). The germline V and J ends were trimmed by 5 bases and 8 bases, with 19 bases remaining between them. CDR3 nucleotides: TGTGCCAGCAGCCCCAATCAACAGGGAGGGCATGAGCAGTTCTTC. Translating it yields CASSPNQQGGHEQFF.

The sample holds one count of this clone. The gene calls are TRBV5-4 and TRBJ2-1; TRBD1 matches 7 bases. There are 15 residues in the CDR3. Per germline, CDR1 SGHNT and CDR2 YYREEE (reference sequence). V was pared by 2 bases and J by 3 bases, with 5 bases of the junction left unmatched. This CDR3 is CASSLPGQHYNEQFF. The CDR3 coding sequence is TGTGCCAGCAGCTTACCGGGACAGCACTACAATGAGCAGTTCTTC.

The V and J genes are TRBV28 and TRBJ1-6; possibly TRBD1 for D (6 bases). The CDR3 extends over 16 amino acids. The germline V and J ends were trimmed by 2 bases and 3 bases, with 11 bases remaining between them. Germline V gene lookup returns CDR1 MDHEN and CDR2 SYDVKM. The CDR3 spells CASSLRGGDYNSPLHF. The CDR3 bases are TGTGCCAGCAGTTTACGAGGGGGGGACTATAATTCACCCCTCCACTTT. Full variable domain (outside the CDR3, taken from reference TRBV28 and TRBJ1-6): DVKVTQSSRYLVKRTGEKVFLECVQDMDHENMFWYRQDPGLGLRLIYFSYDVKMKEKGDIPEGYSVSREKKERFSLILESASTNQTSMYLCASSLRGGDYNSPLHFGNGTRLTVT.

This clone was seen a few times. J is TRBJ2-7 and V is TRBV29-1; 8 positions match TRBD2. J gave up 3 bases and V 2 bases, and 9 bases lay outside the gene matches. The CDR3 covers 15 residues. Germline V gene lookup returns CDR1 SQVTM and CDR2 ANQGSEA. The CDR3 nucleotides are TGCAGCGTTGAACCCCTAGCGGGCAAGATCTACGAGCAGTACTTC. Protein product: CSVEPLAGKIYEQYF.

The chain carries TRBV6-5 and TRBJ2-1; no firm D call. The CDR3 length is 12 residues. CDR1 is MNHEY and CDR2 is SVGAGI in the germline V gene. Deletions cut 5 bases from V and 7 bases from J, with 9 bases between. The CDR3 spells CASSPSGNEQFF. In DNA form, the CDR3 reads TGTGCCAGCAGTCCGTCGGGTAATGAGCAGTTCTTC.